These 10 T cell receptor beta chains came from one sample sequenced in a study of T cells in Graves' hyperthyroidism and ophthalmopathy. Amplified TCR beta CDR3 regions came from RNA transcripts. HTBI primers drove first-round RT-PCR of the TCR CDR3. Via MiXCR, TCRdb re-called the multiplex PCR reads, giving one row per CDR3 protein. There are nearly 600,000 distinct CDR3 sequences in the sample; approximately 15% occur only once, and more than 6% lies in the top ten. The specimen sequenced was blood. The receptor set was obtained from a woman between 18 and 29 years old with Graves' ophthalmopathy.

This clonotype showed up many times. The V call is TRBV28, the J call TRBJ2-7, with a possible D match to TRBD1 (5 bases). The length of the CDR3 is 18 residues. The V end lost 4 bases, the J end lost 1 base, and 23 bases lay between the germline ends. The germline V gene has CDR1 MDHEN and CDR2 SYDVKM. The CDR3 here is CASSSTRVGVPLSYEQYF. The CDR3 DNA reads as TGTGCCAGCAGTTCAACCAGGGTTGGGGTTCCATTATCCTACGAGCAGTACTTC. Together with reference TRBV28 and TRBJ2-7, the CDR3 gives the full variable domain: DVKVTQSSRYLVKRTGEKVFLECVQDMDHENMFWYRQDPGLGLRLIYFSYDVKMKEKGDIPEGYSVSREKKERFSLILESASTNQTSMYLCASSSTRVGVPLSYEQYFGPGTRLTVT.

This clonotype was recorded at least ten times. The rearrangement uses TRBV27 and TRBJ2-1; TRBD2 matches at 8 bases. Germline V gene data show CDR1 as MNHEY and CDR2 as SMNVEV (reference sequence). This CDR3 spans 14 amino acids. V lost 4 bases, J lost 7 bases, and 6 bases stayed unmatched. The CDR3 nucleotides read TGTGCCAGCAGTTCGAGCGGGAGAGGGAATGAGCAGTTCTTC. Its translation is CASSSSGRGNEQFF.

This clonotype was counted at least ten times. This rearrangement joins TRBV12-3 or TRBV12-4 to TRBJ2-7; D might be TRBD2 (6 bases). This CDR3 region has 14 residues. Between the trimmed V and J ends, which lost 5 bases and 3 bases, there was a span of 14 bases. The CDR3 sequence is CASSRGVANYEQYF. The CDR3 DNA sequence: TGTGCCAGCAGTCGCGGGGTAGCCAACTACGAGCAGTACTTC.

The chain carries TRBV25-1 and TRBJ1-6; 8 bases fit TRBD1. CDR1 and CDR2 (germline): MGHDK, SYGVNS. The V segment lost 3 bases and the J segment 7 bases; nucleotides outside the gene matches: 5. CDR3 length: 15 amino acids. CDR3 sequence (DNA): TGTGCCAGCAGTGAGCAGACAGGGGTGAATTCACCCCTCCACTTT. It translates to CASSEQTGVNSPLHF. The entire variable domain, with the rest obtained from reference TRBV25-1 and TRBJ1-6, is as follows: EADIYQTPRYLVIGTGKKITLECSQTMGHDKMYWYQQDPGMELHLIHYSYGVNSTEKGDLSSESTVSRIRTEHFPLTLESARPSHTSQYLCASSEQTGVNSPLHFGNGTRLTVT.

DNA of the CDR3: TGTGCCAGCACCGGGACTAGCGCCGTCTACGAGCAGTACTTC. This translates into CASTGTSAVYEQYF. The chain recombines TRBV6-1 with TRBJ2-7; 10 nucleotides match TRBD2. Germline CDR1 MNHNS, CDR2 SASEGT. Trimming at V came to 7 bases and at J to 3 bases, leaving 6 bases not matched to a gene. The CDR3 is 14 residues long.

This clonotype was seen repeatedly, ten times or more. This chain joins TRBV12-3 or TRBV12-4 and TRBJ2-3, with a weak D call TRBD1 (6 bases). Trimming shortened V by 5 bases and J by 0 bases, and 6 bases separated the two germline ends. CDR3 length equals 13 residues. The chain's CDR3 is CASSQGSTDTQYF. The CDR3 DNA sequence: TGTGCCAGCAGTCAGGGGAGCACAGATACGCAGTATTTT.

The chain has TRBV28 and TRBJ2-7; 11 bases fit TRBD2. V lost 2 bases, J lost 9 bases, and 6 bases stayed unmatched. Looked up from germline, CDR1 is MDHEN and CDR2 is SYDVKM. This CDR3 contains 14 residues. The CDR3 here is CASSLPTSGMVQYF. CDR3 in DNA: TGTGCCAGCAGTTTACCGACTAGCGGGATGGTGCAGTACTTC.

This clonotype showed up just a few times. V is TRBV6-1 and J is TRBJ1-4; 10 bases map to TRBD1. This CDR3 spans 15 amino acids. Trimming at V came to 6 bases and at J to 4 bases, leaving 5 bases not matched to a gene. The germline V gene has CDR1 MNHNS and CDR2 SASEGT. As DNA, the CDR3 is TGTGCCAGCAGCTTTTGGACAGGGGGTAATGAAAAACTGTTTTTT. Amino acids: CASSFWTGGNEKLFF.

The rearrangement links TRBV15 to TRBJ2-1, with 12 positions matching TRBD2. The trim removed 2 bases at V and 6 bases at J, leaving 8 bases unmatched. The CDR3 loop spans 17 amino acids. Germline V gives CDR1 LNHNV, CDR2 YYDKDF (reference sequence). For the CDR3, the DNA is TGTGCCACCAGCAGAACTAATCCTAGCGGGAGGGCCAATGAGCAGTTCTTC. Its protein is CATSRTNPSGRANEQFF. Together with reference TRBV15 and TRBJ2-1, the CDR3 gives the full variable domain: DAMVIQNPRYQVTQFGKPVTLSCSQTLNHNVMYWYQQKSSQAPKLLFHYYDKDFNNEADTPDNFQSRRPNTSFCFLDIRSPGLGDTAMYLCATSRTNPSGRANEQFFGPGTRLTVL.

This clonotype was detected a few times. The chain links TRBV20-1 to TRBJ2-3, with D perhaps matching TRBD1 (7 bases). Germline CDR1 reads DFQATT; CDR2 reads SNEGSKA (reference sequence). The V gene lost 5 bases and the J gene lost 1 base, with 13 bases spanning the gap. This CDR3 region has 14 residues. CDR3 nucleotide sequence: TGCAGTGCTGCGGGGACAGAACGCACAGATACGCAGTATTTT. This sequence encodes CSAAGTERTDTQYF.